The source of this T cell receptor beta chain is a study of cytomegalovirus exposure and HLA in healthy donors (dated by TCRdb to the late 2010s). The study in broad terms: In an earlier analysis of 450 to 750 of the donors, around 290 Gb of sequence data and 120 million or so unique TCR beta sequences from about 190 million T cells were reported. An early release covering 550 to 650 HLA-typed donors comprised about 300 gigabases of sequencing data and tens of millions of unique TCR sequences. Of the roughly 400 genotyped donors, 75% to 85% were placed in the genetic ancestry cluster associated with self-reported Caucasian donors. The study aimed to test whether cataloging public T cell receptors could reveal signatures of past pathogen exposure. The T cell repertoires of under 750 subjects were profiled by immunosequencing and related to cytomegalovirus serostatus. Along with the approximately 620-subject first cohort, a separate validation cohort of about 110 different subjects was used. To predict cytomegalovirus infection status, the study combined high-throughput TCR immunosequencing, statistical association of individual TCRs with disease status, and machine learning. In a later analysis, previously published TCR beta repertoires from 666 donors were re-analyzed and high-resolution HLA genotyping was added so that TCR occurrence patterns could be studied. The later analysis used no new phenotypic data to find candidate immune exposures, relying instead on TCR beta sequences and their occurrence across donors. In an earlier analysis of roughly 580 of the donors, high-throughput TCR beta sequencing was used to judge whether each TCR beta V gene segment behaved as functional or pseudogenic. Donor age, sex, ethnicity and CMV serostatus were compiled alongside the repertoire data. A later genetic analysis used genome-wide SNP genotypes for about 65% of the roughly 670 donors, treating that subset as a discovery cohort. Every discovery cohort repertoire had been produced on one sequencing platform. Class I and class II HLA loci were covered by the typing at four-digit resolution. The number of donors typed differed by locus, with roughly 629-640 for A, B, C, DRB1 and DQB1, around 500 for DQA1, 600 to 610 for DPA1, and some 440 for DPB1. Because of strong linkage in the cohort, roughly five DR-DQ haplotypes were treated as single units for association and clustering. Across approximately 400 genotyped donors of the cohort, an average of about 240,000 unique TCR beta nucleotide sequences per donor were sequenced, and roughly a sixth of those sequences were non-productive. The paper as a whole reports these results and caveats: The authors suggested that the approach could potentially be extended to other disease states and immunological phenotypes. Cytomegalovirus status was reported to be diagnosed by the classifier with high specificity and sensitivity in both the original and validation cohorts. Roughly uniform sequencing depth across donors was assumed in presence/absence analyses, although this assumption may not hold. In vitro tests confirmed that a few of the cytomegalovirus-associated TCR beta chains recognize cytomegalovirus antigens. While some public TCRs were present in many individuals, most TCR sequences turned up only very rarely across donors. A later analysis reported that several top co-occurrence clusters appeared linked to parvovirus B19, influenza, CMV and Epstein-Barr virus. According to a later analysis, TCR association rates differed among HLA loci, with DRB1 alleles showing the most associated TCRs and HLA-C alleles showing the fewest. Because HLA typing was missing for some donors at each locus, association tests included only the typed subset. At a false discovery rate of 0.05, a later analysis linked 15,000 to 20,000 TCR beta sequences to specific HLA alleles. When HLA alleles, especially DR and DQ, strongly co-occurred, attributing TCR associations to individual alleles was difficult. A cluster of highly shared sequence variants was judged likely to represent a technical artifact of the sequencing pipeline. A total of 150 to 200 TCR beta chains were listed by the study as associated with cytomegalovirus. Roughly 17 rarely observed V segments, including chromosome 9 orphons, were excluded from the earlier analysis of about 600 of the donors because counts were too low. Linkage disequilibrium might explain the correlated functional status among segregating V segments, but an unknown experimental factor could not be excluded. This cohort had only TCR beta chains sequenced, and the lack of alpha or paired-chain data limited which features could be detected. The only immune exposure information available for the cohort was CMV serostatus. V-gene and J-gene trimming of TCR beta chains was associated with a missense DCLRE1C variant in a later genetic analysis, and the association was replicated in an independent cohort. A further reported finding was that TCR beta sequences accurately predicted the HLA-A and HLA-B alleles for most subjects in the first cohort. Most CMV-associated TCR beta chains appeared to be HLA-restricted in a later analysis, and the HLA associations seemed to be driven largely by CMV exposure. In a later analysis, HLA-associated TCR beta chains were found to be more clonally expanded and to have lower generation probabilities than equally common non-associated chains. Broadly in line with IMGT annotations, most TCR beta V segments showed up in productive rearrangements about 87% or about 30% of the time in an earlier analysis of 450 to 600 of the donors. Compared with the approximately 710-donor mean, donors in an Asian-associated ancestry cluster had fewer N-insertions in productive TCRs, according to a later genetic analysis.

The library relied on the immunoSEQ multiplex PCR assay. A mixture of 60 forward primers for TCR Vbeta segments and 13 reverse primers for TCR Jbeta segments was used in the multiplex PCR. The CDR3 region of rearranged TCR beta genes was amplified from genomic DNA with a multiplex PCR assay. The amplified TCR beta libraries were sequenced on the Illumina HiSeq System as 87-base-pair reads. As for the original processing: A later analysis counted tens of millions of unique TCR beta chains across the 666 repertoires, and around 9.9 million of these chains were shared by at least two donors. Raw reads were error-corrected and collapsed into unique sequences with a nearest-neighbor algorithm that merged closely related sequences to remove PCR and sequencing errors. V, D and J gene segments were assigned by aligning CDR3 sequences to IMGT reference sequences. For a sequence to be retained, at least a six-nucleotide match to both a V gene segment and a J gene segment was required. Rearrangements were called productive when the CDR3 lacked stop codons and stayed in frame with V and J; all others were non-productive. CDR3 was defined by IMGT convention, running from the second conserved V-encoded cysteine to the conserved J-encoded phenylalanine. The earlier analysis of about 530 of the donors excluded any sequence lacking an unambiguous match to a single V gene segment. An earlier analysis of some 500 of the donors classified V segments as functional when productive rearrangements were above 56.7% and as segregating when the standard deviation between donors was above 5%. A statistical classification framework was developed to diagnose cytomegalovirus status using the catalog of TCR beta chain sequences. In a later analysis, TCR nucleotide sequences were compared against IMGT/GENE-DB human TR gene sequences so that V and J genes could be assigned. The TCRdist pipeline was used in a later analysis to assign CDR3 sequences and most-parsimonious VDJ recombination scenarios. In a later analysis, every TCR beta chain was defined by the combination of its CDR3 amino acid sequence and its V-gene family, and reads without a unique V-gene family were dropped. As a way to deal with suspected cross-contamination and a sequencing artifact, a later analysis dropped roughly 600 nucleotide sequences that were highly shared and had low generation probability. A later analysis calculated a clonal expansion index for each public chain from normalized within-repertoire ranks of inferred template counts. A later analysis computed generation probabilities with a VDJ recombination model fitted to out-of-frame rearrangements, and checked the results against IGoR. Hypergeometric tests were used in a later analysis to score TCR-TCR, TCR-HLA and TCR-CMV co-occurrence, with a repertoire-size bias correction applied to the TCR pairs. A later analysis estimated false discovery rates by permuting HLA or CMV assignments 20 times. A later analysis grouped co-occurring TCRs with DBSCAN, adding TCRdist sequence similarity when clustering within HLA-allele-positive subsets. Repertoires with fewer than 30,000 or more than 120,000 public chains were left out of co-occurrence clustering, as were about five repertoires with anomalous nucleotide sharing. The clones in this table, taken by TCRdb from immuneACCESS, are in-frame only. Not every clone is retained; where verified, under half of the shortfall comes from an unresolved V gene, and the cause of the rest is unknown. V and J calls and clone size are given by that table; D and trimming were obtained from the DNA. Present in this sample are about 160,000 clones, more than 65% of which were seen just once. 1% to 1.5% of the sample comes from the top ten.

As to this clone: The antigen it binds to is not known. Base qualities are not at hand, and no much larger clone is one base apart.

The cohort comprised under 700 healthy bone marrow donors. All cohort members were sampled while nominally healthy, although unrecorded immune exposures were likely present. The donor tested CMV seropositive, placing the donor among the 290 or so seropositive members of the cohort. A peripheral blood sample was provided by each donor, and peripheral blood mononuclear cells were used for TCR beta sequencing. Genomic DNA extraction from the blood cell samples was performed with the Qiagen DNeasy Blood Extraction Kit. This clonotype was obtained from a middle-aged man in good health and CMV-seropositive. The source material was PBMCs.

In nucleotide form, the sequence is TGTGCCAGCAGCTTATCTAGCGCAGATACGCAGTATTTT. This gives the protein CASSLSSADTQYF. The chain is encoded by TRBV11-2 joined to TRBJ2-3; TRBD2 is possibly the D segment (6 matching bases). V is cut by 2 bases and J by 4 bases, and the space between the germline ends is 7 bases. Including cysteine and phenylalanine, the CDR3 has 13 amino acids. The entry retains the CDR3 DNA only, 39 bases that are in frame from base 1. CDR1 and CDR2 (SGHAT, FQNNGV) derive from the germline V gene. Full variable domain (CDR3 extended with the reference TRBV11-2 and TRBJ2-3 proteins): EAGVAQSPRYKIIEKRQSVAFWCNPISGHATLYWYQQILGQGPKLLIQFQNNGVVDDSQLPKDRFSAERLKGVDSTLKIQPAKLEDSAVYLCASSLSSADTQYFGPGTRLTVL.